The 25 T cell receptor beta chains below were found in one sample sequenced in a study of blood T cell repertoires in COVID-19. Data came from immunoSEQ multiplex PCR; TCRdb stores just in-frame clones and leaves some out. Of some 200,000 clones in the sample, 87% are singletons; the top ten hold 7% to 9%. The specimen was PBMCs or T cells enriched from blood (not recorded which). These TCRs come from a man aged 25-45 years in a cohort exposed to, infected with or recovered from COVID-19 (not recorded which).

The chain recombines TRBV9 with TRBJ2-1; TRBD2 agrees at 11 bases. Germline V gene sequence: CDR1 SGDLS, CDR2 YYNGEE. With 1 base clipped from V and 0 bases from J, the junction kept 12 bases outside the gene matches. This CDR3 has 20 amino acids. The CDR3 DNA sequence: TGTGCCAGCAGCGTAAGCCTGGGTGATACTAGCGGGAGCTCCTACAATGAGCAGTTCTTC. It specifies CASSVSLGDTSGSSYNEQFF.

V usage is TRBV23-1 and J usage is TRBJ2-6; possible D gene TRBD1, 6 bases. TRBV23-1 is recorded as an ORF, its role being uncertain. Deletions cut 0 bases from V and 0 bases from J, with 21 bases between. The CDR3 length is 21 residues. The CDR3 DNA reads TGCGCCAGCAGTCAATCGGAGATGACAGGTCTCGGGGTCTCTGGGGCCAACGTCCTGACTTTC. Translating gives CASSQSEMTGLGVSGANVLTF.

The gene calls are TRBV28 and TRBJ2-7, with TRBD1 matching 8 bases. With 3 bases clipped from V and 0 bases from J, the junction kept 10 bases outside the gene matches. Germline V lookup: CDR1 MDHEN, CDR2 SYDVKM. The CDR3 extends over 17 amino acids. For the CDR3, the DNA is TGTGCCAGCAGTTTTTCACGTTGGGACAGGAACTCCTACGAGCAGTACTTC. Translated, it gives CASSFSRWDRNSYEQYF.

The J gene is TRBJ2-7, the V gene TRBV4-2; 9 nucleotides line up with TRBD2. The length of the CDR3 is 15 residues. CDR1 is LGHNA and CDR2 is YNFKEQ in the germline V gene. Germline trimming cut 0 bases from V and 3 bases from J; bases unmatched to any gene: 3. The CDR3 sequence: CASSQETSGNYEQYF. The CDR3 DNA sequence: TGTGCCAGCAGCCAAGAGACTAGCGGAAACTACGAGCAGTACTTC.

The V and J genes are TRBV7-3 and TRBJ2-5; 14 bases are shared with TRBD2. V lost 3 bases to trimming and J lost 7 bases; unmatched junction nucleotides: 7. The CDR3 has 16 amino acids. Germline V gives CDR1 SGHTA, CDR2 FQGTGA. The CDR3 nucleotides read TGTGCCAGCAGCTTGACTAGCGGGAGGGGGGCCGGGACCCAGTACTTC. Its protein is CASSLTSGRGAGTQYF.

The chain has TRBV7-2 and TRBJ1-1; no clear D. The CDR3 loop spans 14 amino acids. Germline lookup yields CDR1 SGHTA and CDR2 FQGNSA. Trimming removed 3 bases at V and 5 bases at J, with 13 bases between. The CDR3 nucleotides are TGTGCCAGCAGCTTGGTCGGGTACGTGACTGAAGCTTTCTTT. Protein sequence: CASSLVGYVTEAFF.

V is TRBV7-6 and J is TRBJ1-5, with 9 nucleotides matching TRBD1. V was pared by 6 bases and J by 5 bases, with 8 bases of the junction left unmatched. Germline V CDR1 and CDR2: SGHVS, FNYEAQ. This CDR3 is built from 15 residues. Written as DNA, the CDR3 is TGTGCCAGCAGTCGGAACAGGGGGCGCGATCAGCCCCAGCATTTT. It is translated as CASSRNRGRDQPQHF.

This clone was detected once. The chain recombines TRBV28 with TRBJ1-5, with D uncertain. Germline V gene data show CDR1 as MDHEN and CDR2 as SYDVKM. The CDR3 totals 17 residues. Trimming pared 5 bases from V and 1 base from J, leaving 18 bases between. This CDR3 reads CASSVISRLWSNQPQHF. The CDR3, as DNA: TGTGCCAGCAGTGTTATATCACGGTTATGGAGCAATCAGCCCCAGCATTTT.

The chain carries TRBV27 and TRBJ2-5; D might be TRBD1 (6 bases). Germline values: CDR1 MNHEY, CDR2 SMNVEV (reference sequence). The V gene lost 4 bases and the J gene lost 4 bases, with 10 bases spanning the gap. This CDR3 contains 13 residues. The CDR3 DNA reads TGTGCCAGCAGTTGGGGGCGAATAGAGACCCAGTACTTC. Translating gives CASSWGRIETQYF.

The gene calls are TRBV19 and TRBJ1-1, with D perhaps matching TRBD1 (6 bases). Germline V gene sequence: CDR1 LNHDA, CDR2 SQIVND (reference sequence). V was clipped by 3 bases and J by 5 bases, with 13 bases between them. This CDR3 has 14 residues. The CDR3 nucleotides are TGTGCCAGTAGTATCCCCGGAAGGGGGACTGAAGCTTTCTTT. Amino acid sequence: CASSIPGRGTEAFF. Using reference TRBV19 and TRBJ1-1 for the parts outside the CDR3, the full variable domain is DGGITQSPKYLFRKEGQNVTLSCEQNLNHDAMYWYRQDPGQGLRLIYYSQIVNDFQKGDIAEGYSVSREKKESFPLTVTSAQKNPTAFYLCASSIPGRGTEAFFGQGTRLTVV.

The CDR3 DNA reads as TGTGCCAGCAGTTCGTCACTAGCGGGGGTATCGTACTTC. It translates to CASSSSLAGVSYF. The J gene is TRBJ2-7, the V gene TRBV27; 11 bases are a match to TRBD2. Germline CDR1 MNHEY, CDR2 SMNVEV (reference sequence). The V gene end was trimmed by 4 bases and the J gene end by 12 bases; junction bases not matched to a gene: 8. This CDR3 is 13 amino acids long.

The V call is TRBV6-5, the J call TRBJ1-1, with D perhaps matching TRBD1 (6 bases). The V gene's germline CDR1 is MNHEY and CDR2 SVGAGI. Trimming took 2 bases from V and 1 from J, leaving 14 bases between them. The CDR3 contains 16 residues. CDR3 in amino acids: CASSYGTSYQNTEAFF. CDR3 sequence (DNA): TGTGCCAGCAGTTACGGGACATCATATCAGAACACTGAAGCTTTCTTT.

This clone was seen just once. The rearrangement uses TRBV6-2 or TRBV6-3 and TRBJ1-2; perhaps TRBD1 as D (6 bases). V was trimmed by 3 bases and J by 4 bases, leaving 15 bases between them. Looked up from germline, CDR1 is MNHEY and CDR2 is SVGEGT. This CDR3 contains 15 residues. The CDR3 DNA reads as TGTGCCAGCAGTTATTACAGGGCAGGTTCCTATGGCTACACCTTC. Protein sequence: CASSYYRAGSYGYTF.

The J gene is TRBJ2-7, the V gene TRBV27, with TRBD2 identical over 16 bases. The CDR3 is made up of 15 amino acids. J was trimmed by 6 bases and V by 4 bases; bases with no gene match: 3. Germline values: CDR1 MNHEY, CDR2 SMNVEV (reference sequence). The CDR3: CASSSGTSGRGEQYF. For the CDR3, the DNA is TGTGCCAGCAGTTCCGGGACTAGCGGGAGGGGCGAGCAGTACTTC.

The chain combines TRBV3-1 (or the pseudogene TRBV3-2) with TRBJ2-7; 9 nucleotides match TRBD2. Germline lookup yields CDR1 LGHDT and CDR2 YNNKEL (reference sequence). V was pared by 1 base and J by 3 bases, with 10 bases of the junction left unmatched. The CDR3 is made up of 17 amino acids. Written as DNA, the CDR3 is TGTGCCAGCAGCCAAGGACCTTCGGGACTAGCCTACTACGAGCAGTACTTC. It codes for CASSQGPSGLAYYEQYF.

The V gene is TRBV6-2 or TRBV6-3, the J gene TRBJ2-7, with D possibly being TRBD1 (6 bases). Trimming removed 5 bases at V and 0 bases at J, with 20 bases between. Germline V CDR1 and CDR2: MNHEY, SVGEGT. This CDR3 has 17 residues. CDR3 sequence reads: CASSSPSRGQSSYEQYF. CDR3 nucleotide sequence: TGTGCCAGCAGTAGCCCCAGCAGGGGTCAGAGCTCCTACGAGCAGTACTTC.

The chain couples TRBV19 to TRBJ2-6; no clear D gene. V was clipped by 4 bases and J by 0 bases, with 7 bases between them. CDR3 length: 15 residues. The germline V gene encodes CDR1 LNHDA and CDR2 SQIVND (reference sequence). The CDR3 here is CASSTSNSGANVLTF. The CDR3 DNA reads as TGTGCCAGTAGTACCTCTAACTCTGGGGCCAACGTCCTGACTTTC. The full variable domain, with the rest looked up from reference TRBV19 and TRBJ2-6, is DGGITQSPKYLFRKEGQNVTLSCEQNLNHDAMYWYRQDPGQGLRLIYYSQIVNDFQKGDIAEGYSVSREKKESFPLTVTSAQKNPTAFYLCASSTSNSGANVLTFGAGSRLTVL.

The table lists this clone with a few counts. CDR3 nucleotide sequence: TGTGCCAGCAGTAAGACTAGCGGGAGGGTAGATGAGCAGTTCTTC. The encoded protein is CASSKTSGRVDEQFF. This chain connects TRBV6-5 to TRBJ2-1, with TRBD2 identical over 14 bases. The CDR3 length is 15 residues. The V and J ends lost 5 bases and 8 bases, in that order; junction bases with no gene match: 5. Looked up from germline, CDR1 is MNHEY and CDR2 is SVGAGI.

The chain carries TRBV11-2 and TRBJ1-1, with D tentatively TRBD1 (5 bases). The germline V gene encodes CDR1 SGHAT and CDR2 FQNNGV. This CDR3 comprises 15 residues. Trimming took 1 base from V and 1 from J, leaving 10 bases between them. The CDR3 reads CASSLGQGWNTEAFF. DNA for the CDR3: TGTGCCAGCAGCTTAGGGCAGGGTTGGAACACTGAAGCTTTCTTT.

The genes are TRBV6-5 and TRBJ1-1, with TRBD1 as a possible D gene (6 bases). The CDR3 has 13 residues. Per the germline V gene, CDR1 is MNHEY and CDR2 is SVGAGI. V was trimmed by 3 bases and J by 3 bases, leaving 8 bases between them. CDR3 protein: CASSYEGDTEAFF. In DNA, the CDR3 is TGTGCCAGCAGTTATGAGGGGGACACTGAAGCTTTCTTT.

The chain recombines TRBV18 with TRBJ2-2; 9 nucleotides agree with TRBD2. Germline V lookup: CDR1 KGHSH, CDR2 LQKENI. This CDR3 comprises 16 residues. V was clipped by 0 bases and J by 5 bases; unmatched bases: 4. The CDR3: CASSPPSSGMTGELFF. CDR3 sequence (DNA): TGTGCCAGCTCACCACCGTCTAGCGGGATGACCGGGGAGCTGTTTTTT.

The chain is built from TRBV7-3 and TRBJ2-2; 10 bases fit TRBD2. The V segment lost 3 bases and the J segment 5 bases; nucleotides outside the gene matches: 3. There are 15 residues in the CDR3. CDR1 and CDR2 (germline): SGHTA, FQGTGA. The CDR3 region is CASSLLAGVTGELFF. DNA of the CDR3: TGTGCCAGCAGCTTGCTAGCGGGAGTTACCGGGGAGCTGTTTTTT.

V and J are TRBV12-2 and TRBJ2-7; TRBD1, the table's D call, was not compared with the DNA. TRBV12-2 is classified as a pseudogene. This CDR3 is 19 amino acids long. The CDR3 spells CASRLVCHMTGDLSYEQYF. CDR3 coding DNA: TGTGCAAGTCGCTTAGTTTGCCATATGACAGGAGATCTATCCTACGAGCAGTACTTC.

The rearrangement links TRBV6-2 or TRBV6-3 to TRBJ1-5; 7 positions match TRBD1. With 0 bases clipped from V and 7 bases from J, the junction kept 6 bases outside the gene matches. Germline CDR1 MNHEY, CDR2 SVGEGT. This CDR3 is built from 15 residues. The CDR3 coding sequence is TGTGCCAGCAGTTACTCGTACAGGGGTCGGCAGCCCCAGCATTTT. Its translation is CASSYSYRGRQPQHF.

The chain combines TRBV9 with TRBJ2-1; D perhaps matches TRBD2 (6 bases). There are 17 residues in the CDR3. The V gene lost 3 bases and the J gene lost 7 bases, with 23 bases spanning the gap. Looked up from germline, CDR1 is SGDLS and CDR2 is YYNGEE. For the CDR3, the DNA is TGTGCCAGCAGCGGAAACCTAGCGACTGGGAGATTGAATGAGCAGTTCTTC. Translation gives CASSGNLATGRLNEQFF.